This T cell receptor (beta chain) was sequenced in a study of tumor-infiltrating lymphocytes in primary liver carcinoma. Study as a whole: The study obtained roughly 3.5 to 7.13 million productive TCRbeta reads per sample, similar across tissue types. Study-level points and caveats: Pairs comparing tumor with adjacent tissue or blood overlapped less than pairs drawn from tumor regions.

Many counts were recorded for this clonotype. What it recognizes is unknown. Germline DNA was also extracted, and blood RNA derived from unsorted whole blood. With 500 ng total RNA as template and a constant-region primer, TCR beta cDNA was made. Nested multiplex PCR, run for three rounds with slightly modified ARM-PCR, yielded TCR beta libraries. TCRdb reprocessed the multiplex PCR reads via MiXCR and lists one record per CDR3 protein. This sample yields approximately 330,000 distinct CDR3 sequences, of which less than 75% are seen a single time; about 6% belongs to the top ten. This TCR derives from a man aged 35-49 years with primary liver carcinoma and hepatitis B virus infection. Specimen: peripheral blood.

The CDR3: CASSAESGEQFF. The CDR3 nucleotides are TGCGCCAGCAGCGCCGAGTCCGGTGAGCAGTTCTTC. The chain carries TRBV4-3 and TRBJ2-1; D unclear. Germline V gene lookup returns CDR1 LGHNA and CDR2 YSLEER. The CDR3 runs to 12 residues. Between the trimmed V and J ends, which lost 5 bases and 9 bases, there was a span of 11 bases.